What follows describes a single TCR beta chain. This record belongs to a study of beta chain features in type 1 diabetes. This CDR3 region has 15 residues. V was cut by 4 bases and J by 0 bases, with 14 bases left in between. Germline lookup yields CDR1 SGHRS and CDR2 YFSETQ. Every isolated RNA sample was fully reverse transcribed, so sequencing captured expressed TCRB transcripts. Libraries were prepared by immunoSEQ multiplex PCR; TCRdb keeps only in-frame clonotypes and omits some of them. This repertoire shows under 250,000 clones, less than 15% found once; its top ten account for 0.025% to 0.03%.

The sample was naive CD4+ T cells from blood. This TCR derives from a woman aged 40 to 49 in good health. The chain uses TRBV5-1 and TRBJ2-7; a possible D gene is TRBD1 (5 bases). The CDR3 region has the DNA TGCGCCAGCAGCCATACAGGAAAGAGCTCCTACGAGCAGTACTTC. Translating it yields CASSHTGKSSYEQYF. Looking up the rest from reference TRBV5-1 and TRBJ2-7 gives the full variable domain: KAGVTQTPRYLIKTRGQQVTLSCSPISGHRSVSWYQQTPGQGLQFLFEYFSETQRNKGNFPGRFSGRQFSNSRSEMNVSTLELGDSALYLCASSHTGKSSYEQYFGPGTRLTVT.